This record looks at one T cell receptor beta chain sequence and its context. The target antigen is unknown. Assay: immunoSEQ multiplex PCR; the TCRdb copy retains only in-frame clones and omits some. This table holds tens of thousands of clones, around three quarters found once. The source of the sample is a study of STAT5B mutations in CD4+ large granular lymphocyte leukemia. Study-wide findings and caveats: Compared with healthy controls (2/35), patient top clones favored TRBV06 (8/27). Patient CD4-sorted repertoires looked more clonal than healthy CD4+ repertoires, even without putative leukemic clones.

CDR3 length: 13 residues. Germline V gives CDR1 MNHEY, CDR2 SVGAGI. V shed 3 bases and J shed 5 bases, with 10 bases lying between them. The chain combines TRBV6-5 with TRBJ2-5, with a possible D match to TRBD1 (5 bases). The source is a human donor in good health. Sequenced: CD4+ T cells from blood buffy coats. DNA for the CDR3: TGTGCCAGCAGTTATCCTTACAGGGAGACCCAGTACTTC. Translating gives CASSYPYRETQYF.